A single sample is the source of the 2 T cell receptor beta chains below, sequenced in a study of CXCR3-negative and CXCR3-positive naive CD8 T cells. Study results and limitations: Researchers report that CXCR3-positive naive cells carry more hydrophobic TRB CDR3s than CXCR3-negative naive cells.

These receptors have no identified antigens. Libraries of TRB cDNA were made by 5' RACE and carried UMIs. TCRdb re-called the 5' RACE reads; every CDR3 protein appears as one record, without DNA. Its table lists some 120,000 distinct CDR3 sequences. Sequenced input: naive CXCR3+ CD8+ T cells from blood. This sample's subset: CD45RO-CCR7+CD27+CD95- naive CD8+ T cells expressing CXCR3 (TNR3+). These receptors came from a human donor in good health. Some clones in this sample may be carry-over from other donors' samples.

The chain recombines TRBV4-3 with TRBJ2-7. This CDR3 has 14 residues. Germline-derived CDR1 and CDR2 are LGHNA and YSLEER. The chain's CDR3 is CASSQQDGSYEQYF.

The chain has TRBV28 and TRBJ1-4. The germline gives CDR1 MDHEN, CDR2 SYDVKM. The CDR3 is 17 residues long. CDR3 amino acids: CASSLRRGMPTNEKLFF.